Listed below are T cell receptor beta chains from one sample, sequenced in a study of identical twins. TCRdb re-called the 5' RACE reads through MiXCR, storing one row per CDR3 protein. The sample contains about 920,000 distinct CDR3 sequences, approximately 13% of which appear only once. This sample also appeared in a second study, on yellow fever vaccine responses in identical twins.

Sequenced: PBMCs. These receptors came from a woman in her late teens or twenties in good health. Each CDR3 is given with its conserved first and last residue. Each record gives: V gene, J gene, D gene, clone size, CDR3 DNA, CDR3 protein. The D gene is left open where the match is weak. Rows may omit the clone size; those that give it use once, few, many or a size class.

TRBV28	TRBJ2-7	-	-	TGTGCCAGCAGTTTATGGAGGCTTCCAAGGGGCTACGAGCAGTACTTC	CASSLWRLPRGYEQYF
TRBV2	TRBJ2-5	TRBD1	few	TGTGCCAGCAGCGCTACCGGGACAGGCTATTGGGACCAGTACTTC	CASSATGTGYWDQYF
TRBV6-1	TRBJ2-7	-	-	TGTGCCAGCAGCTCCGGGAGTTTTCGGCACGAGCAGTACTTC	CASSSGSFRHEQYF
TRBV20-1	TRBJ2-2	TRBD2	-	TGCAGTGCTAGTCCGAGCGGGGGGAACACCGGGGAGCTGTTTTTT	CSASPSGGNTGELFF
TRBV12-3/TRBV12-4	TRBJ2-3	-	-	TGTGCCAGCAGTTTCAGCCGGGGGGCTAAAGATACGCAGTATTTT	CASSFSRGAKDTQYF
TRBV19	TRBJ2-3	-	many	TGTGCCAGTAGGGGCAGAAGCACAGATACGCAGTATTTT	CASRGRSTDTQYF
TRBV24-1	TRBJ2-3	-	many	TGTGCCACCAGTGACAGGGTTCGTTCCACAGATACGCAGTATTTT	CATSDRVRSTDTQYF
TRBV7-9	TRBJ1-2	-	-	TGTGCCAGCTCGGGGGACGGAGCTAACTATGGCTACACCTTC	CASSGDGANYGYTF
TRBV20-1	TRBJ2-1	TRBD2	few	TGCAGTGCTCAAACTAGCGGGAGAGGCGATGAGCAGTTCTTC	CSAQTSGRGDEQFF
TRBV7-6	TRBJ2-1	TRBD2	-	TGTGCCAGCAGCTCACAAAGCGGGGGGGCTCGTAATGAGCAGTTCTTC	CASSSQSGGARNEQFF
TRBV9	TRBJ1-3	-	few	TGTGCCAGCAGCCCCCAGACCGGAGGCGTAGACACCATATATTTT	CASSPQTGGVDTIYF
TRBV2	TRBJ2-7	TRBD2	-	TGTGCCAGCAGTGAAGCGCCCCTGCTAGCGGGAAAATACGAGCAGTACTTC	CASSEAPLLAGKYEQYF
TRBV2	TRBJ2-1	TRBD2	-	TGTGCCAGCAGTGAGGCTGGACTAGATTACAATGAGCAGTTCTTC	CASSEAGLDYNEQFF
TRBV10-2	TRBJ2-2	-	few	TGCGCCAGCCTTCCCCCCACCGGGGAGCTGTTTTTT	CASLPPTGELFF
TRBV12-5	TRBJ2-2	-	-	TGTGCTAGTGGTCTCCGGGGGCTGACCGGGGAGCTGTTTTTT	CASGLRGLTGELFF
TRBV12-3/TRBV12-4	TRBJ2-7	TRBD1	many	TGTGCCAGCAGTTTTACGGGACAGGGTTCCGAGCAGTACTTC	CASSFTGQGSEQYF
TRBV5-1	TRBJ2-5	-	-	TGCGCCAGCGGCCCCAACGGGGGAGTTTCGGAGACCCAGTACTTC	CASGPNGGVSETQYF
TRBV12-3/TRBV12-4	TRBJ1-1	-	few	TGTGCCAGCAGCTCGGCGACAGCGGAAGCTTTCTTT	CASSSATAEAFF